This T cell receptor (beta chain) was identified in a study of blood T cell repertoires in COVID-19. Study in general: Sample material is recorded as cDNA or gDNA derived from T cells, B-cell-depleted T cells, or PBMCs.

Trimming cost V 5 bases and J 4 bases; bases outside gene matches: 8. CDR3 length equals 15 residues. CDR1 is SGHNT, CDR2 YYREEE, per germline (reference sequence). Participants spanned ages about 18 to 90 years and resided in roughly 22 US areas. Assignment of participants to cohorts was predicated upon participant-reported clinical history. TCRdb's copy holds only in-frame clones and misses some; the assay was immunoSEQ multiplex PCR. The sample has more than 150,000 clones; roughly 84% are singletons. Sequencing input: PBMCs or T cells enriched from blood (not recorded which). The V and J genes are TRBV5-4 and TRBJ1-2, with 10 bases identical to TRBD1. This sequence was found in a woman between 50 and 59 years old who had recovered from COVID-19. CDR3 in DNA: TGTGCCAGCAGTTCGCCGGGACAGGGGACCTATGGCTACACCTTC. Translating it yields CASSSPGQGTYGYTF.